This T cell receptor beta chain was identified in a study of blood T cell repertoires in COVID-19. As for the study in general: The origin of the acute and convalescent COVID-19 samples was the United States, Italy and Spain. T cells, B-cell-depleted T cells, or PBMCs provided the cDNA or gDNA that served as material.

Study processing details: Estimated nucleated cell counts came from reference gene primer amplification. Generated by immunoSEQ multiplex PCR, the TCRdb table keeps only in-frame clones and is missing some. The V and J calls and clone size were taken over from that table, and D and trimming were inferred from the DNA. The data contain a few hundred thousand clones, 88% of them singletons. Patients at the Seattle site were enrolled during active infection and followed longitudinally. The V gene lost 7 bases and the J gene lost 2 bases, with 10 bases spanning the gap. Germline lookup yields CDR1 SEHNR and CDR2 FQNEAQ (reference sequence). There are 13 residues in the CDR3.

This chain uses TRBV7-9 with TRBJ2-3; unclear D gene. The sequencing input was peripheral blood. The sequence came from a woman between 25 and 40 years old with COVID-19, enrolled during active disease. CDR3 sequence: CASTSPSTDTQYF. The CDR3 DNA is TGTGCCAGCACGTCCCCCTCCACAGATACGCAGTATTTT.